These 14 T cell receptor beta chains came from one sample sequenced in a study of CD8+CD57+ T cells in acquired aplastic anemia. TCR beta VDJ and CDR3 profiles were obtained from a genomic DNA template. TCRdb processed the reads anew with MiXCR; each CDR3 protein has one entry. The table records roughly 130,000 distinct CDR3 sequences, roughly 50% of them present only once. Specimen: sorted CD4+, CD8+, or CD8+CD57+ T cells (not recorded which) from PBMCs. The receptor set was obtained from a human donor in good health, serving as a control.

As for this clonotype: At one of its ends the junction is not consistent with the germline gene, which may arise from a read error. CDR3: CASSLLPTDGYEPYF. The CDR3 DNA sequence: TGTGCCAGCAGCTTGCTACCGACTGACGGGTACGAGCCGTACTTC. The rearrangement uses TRBV25-1 and TRBJ2-7; D call uncertain. This CDR3 region has 15 residues. Germline values: CDR1 MGHDK, CDR2 SYGVNS.

This clonotype was counted at least ten times. This chain joins TRBV18 and TRBJ1-5; tentative D call: TRBD1 (6 bases). CDR3 length: 14 amino acids. CDR1 and CDR2 from the germline V gene are KGHSH and LQKENI. Trimming took off 3 bases at V and 5 bases at J, with 11 bases between the two ends. The CDR3 region is CASSPRDTDQPQHF. In DNA, the CDR3 is TGTGCCAGCTCACCGCGGGACACAGATCAGCCCCAGCATTTT.

This clonotype was counted ten times or more. The chain uses TRBV28 and TRBJ1-2; perhaps TRBD1 as D (5 bases). The CDR3 runs 16 residues. The germline gives CDR1 MDHEN, CDR2 SYDVKM. Between the trimmed V and J ends, which lost 1 base and 6 bases, there was a span of 18 bases. In nucleotides, the CDR3 is TGTGCCAGCAGTTTATTGGGGTTGGGACCACGAGATGGCTACACCTTC. Its protein is CASSLLGLGPRDGYTF.

This clonotype was detected many times. The chain has TRBV7-2 and TRBJ2-7, with D possibly being TRBD1 (6 bases). Germline CDR1 is SGHTA and CDR2 is FQGNSA. There are 13 residues in the CDR3. Between the trimmed V and J ends, which lost 6 bases and 7 bases, there was a span of 16 bases. The CDR3 loop reads CASSITSDREQYF. In DNA, the CDR3 is TGTGCCAGCAGTATCACTTCGGACAGAGAGCAGTACTTC. The entire variable domain, with the rest obtained from reference TRBV7-2 and TRBJ2-7, is as follows: GAGVSQSPSNKVTEKGKDVELRCDPISGHTALYWYRQSLGQGLEFLIYFQGNSAPDKSGLPSDRFSAERTGGSVSTLTIQRTQQEDSAVYLCASSITSDREQYFGPGTRLTVT.

V and J are TRBV7-6 and TRBJ2-1, with D uncertain. The CDR3 consists of 14 residues. CDR1 and CDR2 from the germline V gene are SGHVS and FNYEAQ. V lost 2 bases and J lost 5, with 10 bases in between. Here the CDR3 reads CASSLKTENNEQFF. In DNA, the CDR3 is TGTGCCAGCAGCTTAAAAACAGAGAACAATGAGCAGTTCTTC.

This clonotype was recorded at least ten times. The V and J genes are TRBV20-1 and TRBJ2-3, with TRBD2 identical over 10 bases. The CDR3 spans 14 residues. Germline loops: CDR1 DFQATT, CDR2 SNEGSKA (reference sequence). Here the CDR3 DNA reads TGCAGGGTAGCGGGGGGCCCTAGCACAGATACGCAGTATTTT. Translated: CRVAGGPSTDTQYF.

This sequence joins TRBV4-1 and TRBJ1-5, with 11 nucleotides matching TRBD1. Germline V gene sequence: CDR1 MGHRA, CDR2 YSYEKL. The ends lost 0 bases at V and 1 base at J; junction bases unmatched: 8. There are 19 residues in the CDR3. CDR3 in amino acids: CASSQEGTGGLGSNQPQHF. DNA for the CDR3: TGCGCCAGCAGCCAAGAAGGGACAGGGGGATTAGGGAGCAATCAGCCCCAGCATTTT.

This clonotype was counted ten times or more. CDR3 sequence: CSANPGTQQETQYF. CDR3 nucleotides: TGCAGTGCTAACCCCGGGACACAACAAGAGACCCAGTACTTC. The V call is TRBV20-1, the J call TRBJ2-5; a possible D gene is TRBD1 (6 bases). CDR1 DFQATT and CDR2 SNEGSKA come from the germline V gene (reference sequence). V was shortened by 4 bases and J by 2 bases, with 14 bases between the two germline ends. The CDR3 runs to 14 residues.

The chain is built from TRBV6-2 or TRBV6-3 and TRBJ1-1; 7 positions match TRBD1. V gave up 6 bases and J gave up 10 bases; unmatched junction bases: 8. Germline CDR1 reads MNHEY; CDR2 reads SVGEGT. The CDR3 has 12 residues. The CDR3 protein is CASRRQGGLAFF. The CDR3 region has the DNA TGTGCCAGCAGGAGACAGGGTGGTTTAGCTTTCTTT.

The V and J genes are TRBV7-7 and TRBJ2-5; 9 positions agree with TRBD1. V lost 8 bases to trimming and J lost 5 bases; unmatched junction nucleotides: 12. Germline CDR1 and CDR2: SSHAT and FNYEAQ (reference sequence). There are 15 residues in the CDR3. DNA for the CDR3: TGTGCCAGCCCCTCGGGACAGGGAGTGTGGGAGACCCAGTACTTC. Its translation: CASPSGQGVWETQYF.

This clonotype was recorded at least ten times. This chain uses TRBV7-9 with TRBJ1-2; the D is unclear. The CDR3 has 18 amino acids. In germline, CDR1 is SEHNR, CDR2 FQNEAQ (reference sequence). Trimming shortened V by 2 bases and J by 2 bases, and 21 bases separated the two germline ends. This CDR3 is CASSLLPLASGANYGYTF. The DNA for the CDR3 is TGTGCCAGCAGCTTACTTCCGTTGGCGTCAGGCGCGAACTATGGCTACACCTTC.

The gene calls are TRBV30 and TRBJ2-2; 7 nucleotides match TRBD2. CDR1 is GTSNPN, CDR2 SVGIG, per germline (reference sequence). V trimming: 8 bases; J trimming: 1 base; junction bases outside the gene matches: 7. There are 14 residues in the CDR3. The CDR3, as DNA: TGTGCCAGCACCGAGCGGGAGAACACCGGGGAGCTGTTTTTT. This encodes CASTERENTGELFF.

The V and J genes are TRBV10-2 and TRBJ2-1; unclear D gene. The germline V gene has CDR1 WSHSY and CDR2 SAAADI. CDR3 length: 11 amino acids. V shed 7 bases and J shed 10 bases, with 11 bases lying between them. In DNA form, the CDR3 reads TGCGCCAGCAAAGCGATATGGGAGCAGTTCTTC. As protein: CASKAIWEQFF.

V gene TRBV6-1 combines with J gene TRBJ2-3, with a possible D match to TRBD2 (7 bases). The CDR3 is made up of 16 amino acids. Germline V lookup: CDR1 MNHNS, CDR2 SASEGT. V lost 3 bases and J lost 0, with 13 bases in between. CDR3 sequence: CASSEMGGASTDTQYF. CDR3 DNA sequence: TGTGCCAGCAGTGAGATGGGGGGGGCGAGCACAGATACGCAGTATTTT.